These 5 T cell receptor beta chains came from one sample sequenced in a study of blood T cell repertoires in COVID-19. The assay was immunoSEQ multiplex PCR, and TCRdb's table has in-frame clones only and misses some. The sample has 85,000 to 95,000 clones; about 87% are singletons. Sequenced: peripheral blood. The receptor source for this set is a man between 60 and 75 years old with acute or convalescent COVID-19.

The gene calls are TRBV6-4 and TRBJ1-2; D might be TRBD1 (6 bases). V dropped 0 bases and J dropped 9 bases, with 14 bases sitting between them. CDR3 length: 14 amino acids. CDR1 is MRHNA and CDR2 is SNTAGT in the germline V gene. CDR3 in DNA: TGTGCCAGCAGTGACTCGGGACAATTTCCGAGCTACACCTTC. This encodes CASSDSGQFPSYTF.

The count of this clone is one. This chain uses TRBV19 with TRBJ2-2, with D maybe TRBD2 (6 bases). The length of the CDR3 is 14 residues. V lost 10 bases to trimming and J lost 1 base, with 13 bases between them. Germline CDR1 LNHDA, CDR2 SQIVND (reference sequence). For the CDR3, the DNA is TGTGCCACAAGACTAGACCTGAACACCGGGGAGCTGTTTTTT. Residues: CATRLDLNTGELFF.

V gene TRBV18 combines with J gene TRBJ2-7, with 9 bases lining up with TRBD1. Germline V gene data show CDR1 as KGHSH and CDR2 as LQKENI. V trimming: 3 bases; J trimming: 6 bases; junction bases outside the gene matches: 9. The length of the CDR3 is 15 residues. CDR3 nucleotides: TGTGCCAGCTCACCTTGGACAGGGGAGCCACGCGAGCAGTACTTC. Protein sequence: CASSPWTGEPREQYF.

The CDR3 sequence: CASSLPSRGAGEKLFF. The CDR3 nucleotides read TGTGCCAGCAGCCTCCCGTCTCGGGGGGCTGGGGAAAAACTGTTTTTT. This sequence joins TRBV7-2 and TRBJ1-4; D may be TRBD1 (6 bases). The CDR3 length is 16 residues. In germline, CDR1 is SGHTA, CDR2 FQGNSA. The germline V and J ends were trimmed by 5 bases and 8 bases, with 21 bases remaining between them.

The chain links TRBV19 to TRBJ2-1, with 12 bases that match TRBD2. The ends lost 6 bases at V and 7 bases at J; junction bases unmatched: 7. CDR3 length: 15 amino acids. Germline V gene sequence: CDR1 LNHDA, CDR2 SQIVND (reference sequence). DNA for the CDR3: TGTGCCAGTAGCACTGGGACTAGCGGGTGGAATGAGCAGTTCTTC. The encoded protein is CASSTGTSGWNEQFF.